These 13 T cell receptor beta chains share one sample of origin, sequenced in a study of cytomegalovirus exposure and HLA in healthy donors. Primers for the PCR totalled 60 Vbeta and 13 Jbeta. The data were produced by immunoSEQ multiplex PCR, yet TCRdb's version contains in-frame clones alone and is incomplete. Among 120,000 or so clones, over 70% were seen once, and the ten largest hold approximately 9.1%. Sequencing input: PBMCs. The receptors shown here come from a woman between 45 and 60 years old in good health and CMV-seropositive.

This clone came up a few times. V usage is TRBV9 and J usage is TRBJ2-7, with 10 bases lining up with TRBD2. V was clipped by 1 base and J by 6 bases; unmatched bases: 7. Per the germline V gene, CDR1 is SGDLS and CDR2 is YYNGEE. The CDR3 is 15 amino acids. This CDR3 is CASSVYGAGGGEQYF. The DNA of the CDR3 is TGTGCCAGCAGCGTATACGGAGCGGGAGGGGGCGAGCAGTACTTC.

The sample holds one count of this clone. V usage is TRBV30 and J usage is TRBJ2-7; no clear D gene. Per the germline V gene, CDR1 is GTSNPN and CDR2 is SVGIG (reference sequence). The germline V and J ends were trimmed by 0 bases and 2 bases, with 5 bases remaining between them. This CDR3 comprises 12 residues. The DNA for the CDR3 is TGTGCCTGGAGTGTCCTTGCCTACGAGCAGTACTTC. Encoded protein: CAWSVLAYEQYF.

This chain uses TRBV5-6 with TRBJ2-4, with D maybe TRBD1 (5 bases). CDR3 size: 14 residues. V lost 6 bases to trimming and J lost 5 bases, with 15 bases between them. Looked up from germline, CDR1 is SGHDT and CDR2 is YYEEEE. The CDR3 sequence: CASIQAAGENIQYF. For the CDR3, the DNA is TGTGCCAGCATACAGGCTGCTGGGGAAAACATTCAGTACTTC.

The chain couples TRBV11-2 to TRBJ2-7; possibly TRBD1 for D (6 bases). The germline CDR1 and CDR2 sequences are SGHAT and FQNNGV. This CDR3 comprises 15 residues. Trimming took off 1 base at V and 5 bases at J, with 15 bases between the two ends. The CDR3 DNA reads as TGTGCCAGCAGCTTAGGCACAGGGAGACAGAACGAGCAGTACTTC. It codes for CASSLGTGRQNEQYF.

V and J are TRBV2 and TRBJ2-5; 8 bases are shared with TRBD1. Germline CDR1 and CDR2: SNHLY and FYNNEI. Trimming took 5 bases from V and 4 from J; bases not matched to a gene: 3. The CDR3 is 13 residues long. The CDR3 protein is CASSSDRGETQYF. The CDR3, as DNA: TGTGCCAGCAGTTCTGACAGGGGAGAGACCCAGTACTTC.

This chain uses TRBV4-1 with TRBJ1-4, with 7 nucleotides matching TRBD1. Germline CDR1 is MGHRA and CDR2 is YSYEKL. The trim removed 3 bases at V and 0 bases at J, leaving 4 bases unmatched. The CDR3 consists of 16 residues. CDR3 residues: CASSHQDRTTNEKLFF. CDR3 bases: TGCGCCAGCAGCCATCAGGACAGGACAACTAATGAAAAACTGTTTTTT.

In this sample, this clone turned up a few times. This rearrangement joins TRBV5-1 to TRBJ1-1, with a possible D match to TRBD1 (5 bases). CDR3 length: 14 amino acids. Trimming removed 5 bases at V and 5 bases at J, with 16 bases between. The V gene's germline CDR1 is SGHRS and CDR2 YFSETQ. This chain's CDR3 is CASSSVRTSTEAFF. The CDR3 DNA reads as TGCGCCAGCAGTTCTGTACGGACAAGTACTGAAGCTTTCTTT.

The chain links TRBV2 to TRBJ1-6, with D tentatively TRBD1 (5 bases). The length of the CDR3 is 13 residues. Germline V lookup: CDR1 SNHLY, CDR2 FYNNEI. V was trimmed by 3 bases and J by 9 bases, leaving 9 bases between them. The CDR3 here is CASSDRGISPLHF. The CDR3 region has the DNA TGTGCCAGCAGTGATAGGGGTATTTCACCCCTCCACTTT.

V and J are TRBV27 and TRBJ1-5; 7 bases are a match to TRBD1. Unmatched junction bases numbered 4, after V lost 6 bases and J lost 5 bases. This CDR3 is built from 13 residues. In germline, CDR1 is MNHEY, CDR2 SMNVEV (reference sequence). CDR3 residues: CASSFTGDQPQHF. For the CDR3, the DNA is TGTGCCAGCAGCTTTACAGGGGATCAGCCCCAGCATTTT.

This clone is a singleton in its sample. This rearrangement joins TRBV10-2 to TRBJ2-5, with 8 bases lining up with TRBD1. V shed 6 bases and J 1 base; nucleotides not matched to a gene: 7. This CDR3 region has 15 residues. Germline V CDR1 and CDR2: WSHSY, SAAADI. The CDR3 DNA is TGCGCCAGCAGCCTAAGGACAGGGTCCCAAGAGACCCAGTACTTC. Protein product: CASSLRTGSQETQYF.

The chain joins TRBV2 to TRBJ2-5, with TRBD2 as a possible D gene (6 bases). The V end was cut by 4 bases, the J end by 5 bases, with 17 bases between. This CDR3 is 15 amino acids long. Germline lookup yields CDR1 SNHLY and CDR2 FYNNEI. CDR3: CASSVGTASGETQYF. CDR3 nucleotides: TGTGCCAGCAGTGTAGGGACGGCGAGCGGGGAGACCCAGTACTTC.

In this sample, this clone turned up once. V usage is TRBV19 and J usage is TRBJ2-7; 9 bases map to TRBD2. From germline, CDR1 is LNHDA and CDR2 SQIVND (reference sequence). J gave up 6 bases and V 4 bases, and 16 bases lay outside the gene matches. The CDR3 totals 17 residues. This CDR3 reads CASSTSGIKAGGGEQYF. The CDR3 DNA sequence: TGTGCCAGTAGTACCAGTGGGATTAAAGCGGGGGGAGGCGAGCAGTACTTC.

The CDR3 DNA reads TGTGCCAGTAGTACCGGGACTAGCGGGTACGTTGGAGATACGCAGTATTTT. This gives the protein CASSTGTSGYVGDTQYF. The chain links TRBV19 to TRBJ2-3; the match to TRBD2 covers 12 bases. This CDR3 has 17 residues. J lost 5 bases, V lost 4 bases, and 10 bases had no gene match. Germline CDR1 and CDR2: LNHDA and SQIVND (reference sequence).